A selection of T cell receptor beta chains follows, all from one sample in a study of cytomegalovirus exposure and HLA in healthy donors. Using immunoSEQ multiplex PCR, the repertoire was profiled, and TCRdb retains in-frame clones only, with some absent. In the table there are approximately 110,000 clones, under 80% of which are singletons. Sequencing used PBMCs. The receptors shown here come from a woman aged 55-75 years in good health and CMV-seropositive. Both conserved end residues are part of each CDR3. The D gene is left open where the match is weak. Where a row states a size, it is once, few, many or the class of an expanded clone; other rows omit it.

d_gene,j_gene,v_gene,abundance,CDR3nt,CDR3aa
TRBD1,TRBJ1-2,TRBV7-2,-,TGTGCCAGCAGCCGACAGGGAGGCACCGGCTACACCTTC,CASSRQGGTGYTF
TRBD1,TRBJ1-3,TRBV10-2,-,TGCGCCAGCTACAGGGGGTTAGGAAACACCATATATTTT,CASYRGLGNTIYF
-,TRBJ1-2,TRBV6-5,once,TGTGCCAGCAGTTACTCGAGTCTTTCTAACTATGGCTACACCTTC,CASSYSSLSNYGYTF
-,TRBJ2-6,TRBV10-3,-,TGTGCCATCAGTGAATCAGGGGCCAACGTCCTGACTTTC,CAISESGANVLTF
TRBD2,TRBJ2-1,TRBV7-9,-,TGTGCCAGCAGCTTAGAGATTGCGGGAGGGTTCGATGAGCAGTTCTTC,CASSLEIAGGFDEQFF
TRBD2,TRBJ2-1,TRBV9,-,TGTGCCAGCAGCGCCGCCCGGACTAGCGGGGGGGACTCCTACAATGAGCAGTTCTTC,CASSAARTSGGDSYNEQFF
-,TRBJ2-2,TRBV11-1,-,TGTGCCAGCAGCTTAGGGGGTCTTGGGAGTTCCACCGGGGAGCTGTTTTTT,CASSLGGLGSSTGELFF
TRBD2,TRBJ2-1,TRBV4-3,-,TGCGCCAGCAGCCAGGAACTAGCGGGGTGGTATGAGCAGTTCTTC,CASSQELAGWYEQFF
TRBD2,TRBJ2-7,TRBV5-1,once,TGCGCCAGCAGCTCGAAAACCCCGGGACTAGCGGGTTCTGACGAGCAGTACTTC,CASSSKTPGLAGSDEQYF
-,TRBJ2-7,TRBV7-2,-,TGTGCCAGCAGCTTAGAGGTACTAGCCTACGAGCAGTACTTC,CASSLEVLAYEQYF
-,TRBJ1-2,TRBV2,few,TGTGCCAGCAGTGAATGGGAGGGACGGATCTATGGCTACACCTTC,CASSEWEGRIYGYTF
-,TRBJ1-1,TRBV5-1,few,TGCGCCAGCAGCTTGACTCTGAACACTGAAGCTTTCTTT,CASSLTLNTEAFF
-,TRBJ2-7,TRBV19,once,TGTGCCAGTAGTCCCAATAGAGGGTATGGGCAGTACTTC,CASSPNRGYGQYF
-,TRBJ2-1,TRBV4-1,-,TGCGCCAGCAGCCAAGATGGAGGTAGTGGCAATGAGCAGTTCTTC,CASSQDGGSGNEQFF
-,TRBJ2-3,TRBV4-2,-,TGTGCCAGCAGCCCGAGGGGAGGGGGAACAGATACGCAGTATTTT,CASSPRGGGTDTQYF
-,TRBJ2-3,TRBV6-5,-,TGTGCCAGCAGCCGTGACAGAGCCCTTGTAGATACGCAGTATTTT,CASSRDRALVDTQYF
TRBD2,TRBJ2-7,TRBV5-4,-,TGTGCCAGCAGCCCCGCTCGCGGACTAGCGGGGGAAAAGCAGTACTTC,CASSPARGLAGEKQYF
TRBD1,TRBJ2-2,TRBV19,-,TGTGCCAGTAGTATATTTTCGGGGCAGGGGGCCGGGGAGCTGTTTTTT,CASSIFSGQGAGELFF
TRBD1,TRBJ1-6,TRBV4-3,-,TGCGCCAGCAGCCAAGATGCTAGGACAGGGTATTCACCCCTCCACTTT,CASSQDARTGYSPLHF
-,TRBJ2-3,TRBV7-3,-,TGTGCCAGCAGCCCCGGAGTAACAGATACGCAGTATTTT,CASSPGVTDTQYF
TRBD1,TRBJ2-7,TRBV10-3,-,TGTGCCATCAGCAAGACAGGGAGCTACGAGCAGTACTTC,CAISKTGSYEQYF
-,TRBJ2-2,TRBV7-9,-,TGTGCCAGCAGCGAGGGGGCGAACACCGGGGAGCTGTTTTTT,CASSEGANTGELFF
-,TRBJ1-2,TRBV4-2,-,TGTGCCAGCACCCGGGAGGTTAGCGGTAACTATGGCTACACCTTC,CASTREVSGNYGYTF
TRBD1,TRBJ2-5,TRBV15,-,TGTGCCACCAGCAGAGCACAGGGGGTATTGGAGACCCAGTACTTC,CATSRAQGVLETQYF
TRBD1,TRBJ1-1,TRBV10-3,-,TGTGCCATCAGTGGGCAGGGGGTCCCTGAAGCTTTCTTT,CAISGQGVPEAFF
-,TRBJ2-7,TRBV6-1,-,TGTGCCAGCAGCGCTCAAGGAGGGTCCTACGAGCAGTACTTC,CASSAQGGSYEQYF
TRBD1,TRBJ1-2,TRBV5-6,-,TGTGCCAGCAGCTTGAGAGGGGGCGCTTATGGCTACACCTTC,CASSLRGGAYGYTF
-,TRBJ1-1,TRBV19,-,TGTGCCAGTACCCCCCAGGGGCAACTGAACACTGAAGCTTTCTTT,CASTPQGQLNTEAFF
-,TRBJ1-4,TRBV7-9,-,TGTGCCAGCAGCTTAGGTGAGGGCCGGACTAATGAAAAACTGTTTTTT,CASSLGEGRTNEKLFF